These 18 T cell receptor beta chains share one sample of origin, sequenced in a study of blood T cell repertoires in COVID-19. Some clones are missing from TCRdb's copy, which holds only in-frame ones; the method was immunoSEQ multiplex PCR. Seen here are approximately 54,000 clones, 85% to 90% observed once, and the top ten hold 3.5% to 4.5%. The sequencing sample was made of peripheral blood. These receptor sequences come from a man aged 45 to 65 with acute or convalescent COVID-19.

CDR3 region: CASRESGDTQYF. DNA for the CDR3: TGTGCCAGCAGGGAGTCGGGTGATACGCAGTATTTT. The rearrangement joins TRBV28 to TRBJ2-3; no firm D call. The CDR3 loop spans 12 amino acids. Trimming left V 6 bases short and J 6 bases short, with 10 bases between. Germline CDR1 MDHEN, CDR2 SYDVKM.

This rearrangement joins TRBV24-1 to TRBJ2-3; 10 bases are a match to TRBD1. V lost 6 bases to trimming and J lost 4 bases; unmatched junction nucleotides: 9. This CDR3 comprises 16 residues. Germline assignment: CDR1 KGHDR and CDR2 SFDVKD. The CDR3, as DNA: TGTGCCACCAGTAATAGGGCGACAGGGGGCGCAGATACGCAGTATTTT. It encodes CATSNRATGGADTQYF.

The chain carries TRBV4-1 and TRBJ2-5, with 7 bases aligning to TRBD2. There are 17 residues in the CDR3. Germline values: CDR1 MGHRA, CDR2 YSYEKL. The V gene end was trimmed by 3 bases and the J gene end by 6 bases; junction bases not matched to a gene: 16. CDR3: CASSQSGLDPIGKTQYF. CDR3 bases: TGCGCCAGCAGCCAGAGCGGACTAGACCCGATTGGCAAGACCCAGTACTTC.

The table lists this clone with a count of one. The chain recombines TRBV5-1 with TRBJ2-1, with D unresolved. Germline V gene sequence: CDR1 SGHRS, CDR2 YFSETQ. This CDR3 spans 14 amino acids. The V and J ends lost 4 bases and 0 bases respectively, with 8 bases between them. CDR3 coding DNA: TGCGCCAGCAGCCAGACAAACTCCTACAATGAGCAGTTCTTC. Its translation: CASSQTNSYNEQFF. Using reference TRBV5-1 and TRBJ2-1 for the parts outside the CDR3, the full variable domain is KAGVTQTPRYLIKTRGQQVTLSCSPISGHRSVSWYQQTPGQGLQFLFEYFSETQRNKGNFPGRFSGRQFSNSRSEMNVSTLELGDSALYLCASSQTNSYNEQFFGPGTRLTVL.

The chain joins TRBV10-3 to TRBJ2-6, with D uncertain. Germline V gene lookup returns CDR1 ENHRY and CDR2 SYGVKD. The length of the CDR3 is 12 residues. With 10 bases removed from V and 2 bases from J, the gap between germline ends came to 6 bases. The CDR3 protein is CATRAGANVLTF. DNA of the CDR3: TGTGCCACAAGAGCTGGGGCCAACGTCCTGACTTTC.

This clone has a handful of counts. The genes are TRBV11-2 and TRBJ2-7; D is possibly TRBD1 (6 bases). There are 15 residues in the CDR3. Germline values: CDR1 SGHAT, CDR2 FQNNGV. Trimming removed 4 bases at V and 4 bases at J, with 17 bases between. The CDR3 here is CASSYVTGNLYEQYF. CDR3 nucleotide sequence: TGTGCCAGCAGCTACGTAACAGGGAATTTGTACGAGCAGTACTTC.

The V gene is TRBV3-1 (or the pseudogene TRBV3-2), the J gene TRBJ2-2; perhaps TRBD1 as D (6 bases). CDR1 is LGHDT and CDR2 is YNNKEL in the germline V gene (reference sequence). V dropped 7 bases and J dropped 1 base, with 10 bases sitting between them. The CDR3 has 14 residues. CDR3: CASTKGGNTGELFF. CDR3 coding DNA: TGTGCCAGCACTAAAGGGGGGAACACCGGGGAGCTGTTTTTT.

The chain carries TRBV9 and TRBJ2-3; a possible D gene is TRBD2 (5 bases). Trimming took off 0 bases at V and 3 bases at J, with 8 bases between the two ends. Germline-derived CDR1 and CDR2 are SGDLS and YYNGEE. The CDR3 is made up of 14 amino acids. The CDR3 DNA follows: TGTGCCAGCAGCGTAGAGGGCGGGACAGATACGCAGTATTTT. This encodes CASSVEGGTDTQYF.

CDR3 protein: CASSEGGYNEQFF. For the CDR3, the DNA is TGTGCCAGTAGTGAAGGGGGTTACAATGAGCAGTTCTTC. The J gene is TRBJ2-1, the V gene TRBV19; possibly TRBD1 for D (6 bases). Germline V gives CDR1 LNHDA, CDR2 SQIVND (reference sequence). There are 13 residues in the CDR3. The germline V and J ends were trimmed by 5 bases and 4 bases, with 9 bases remaining between them.

The genes are TRBV2 and TRBJ1-2, with 9 bases that match TRBD1. The CDR3 runs to 14 residues. V lost 5 bases, J lost 4 bases, and 5 bases stayed unmatched. The V gene's germline CDR1 is SNHLY and CDR2 FYNNEI. The CDR3 sequence is CASSPDRGSYGYTF. The DNA of the CDR3 is TGTGCCAGCAGTCCGGACAGGGGATCCTATGGCTACACCTTC.

The J gene is TRBJ1-5, the V gene TRBV24-1; D ambiguous. Germline V gene data show CDR1 as KGHDR and CDR2 as SFDVKD. Trimming removed 2 bases from V and 0 bases from J, with 13 bases in between. The CDR3 spans 17 residues. The CDR3 region has the DNA TGTGCCACCAGTGATTCGCACACAGATTATAGCAATCAGCCCCAGCATTTT. It yields the protein CATSDSHTDYSNQPQHF.

This chain connects TRBV28 to TRBJ2-7; TRBD2 matches 9 bases. J was trimmed by 4 bases and V by 2 bases; bases with no gene match: 9. This CDR3 has 16 amino acids. CDR1 and CDR2 (germline): MDHEN, SYDVKM. The CDR3 loop reads CASSLPVASGMYEQYF. For the CDR3, the DNA is TGTGCCAGCAGTTTACCTGTGGCTAGCGGGATGTACGAGCAGTACTTC.

The CDR3 DNA sequence: TGTGCCAGCTCACGAGCGGATGGGGGCAATCAGCCCCAGCATTTT. Translated: CASSRADGGNQPQHF. This chain uses TRBV18 with TRBJ1-5; the D is unclear. The CDR3 is 15 amino acids. The germline gives CDR1 KGHSH, CDR2 LQKENI. Between the trimmed V and J ends, which lost 4 bases and 2 bases, there was a span of 12 bases.

This clone occurred once. The chain has TRBV24-1 and TRBJ2-5, with 7 bases that match TRBD1. This CDR3 is 13 amino acids long. Germline trimming cut 5 bases from V and 4 bases from J; bases unmatched to any gene: 3. Germline CDR1 is KGHDR and CDR2 is SFDVKD. The CDR3 is CATSGDSRETQYF. CDR3 nucleotide sequence: TGTGCCACCAGTGGGGACAGTCGAGAGACCCAGTACTTC.

This rearrangement joins TRBV27 to TRBJ1-6; TRBD1 matches at 11 bases. With V trimmed by 2 bases and J by 14 bases, 5 bases remained unmatched. The CDR3 runs to 14 residues. CDR1 is MNHEY, CDR2 SMNVEV, per germline (reference sequence). CDR3 bases: TGTGCCAGCAGTTTAGGGACAGGGGGGGCAACCCTCCACTTT. Amino acids: CASSLGTGGATLHF.

The gene calls are TRBV4-1 and TRBJ2-3, with D maybe TRBD2 (5 bases). The V end was cut by 1 base, the J end by 1 base, with 9 bases between. The CDR3 totals 15 residues. Per germline, CDR1 MGHRA and CDR2 YSYEKL. The CDR3: CASSQVRAGTDTQYF. In DNA, the CDR3 is TGCGCCAGCAGCCAAGTCCGAGCGGGCACAGATACGCAGTATTTT.

The chain recombines TRBV13 with TRBJ1-4; D gene uncertain. V gave up 2 bases and J gave up 0 bases, with 16 bases separating them. Germline values: CDR1 PRHDT, CDR2 FYEKMQ (reference sequence). This CDR3 region has 18 residues. CDR3: CASSLQAGVGATNEKLFF. CDR3 in DNA: TGTGCCAGCAGCTTACAAGCCGGGGTCGGGGCAACTAATGAAAAACTGTTTTTT.

The chain recombines TRBV27 with TRBJ2-2; possible D gene TRBD2, 6 bases. The V gene's germline CDR1 is MNHEY and CDR2 SMNVEV (reference sequence). The CDR3 contains 14 residues. Trimming cost V 1 base and J 6 bases, with 9 bases left between them. The CDR3 DNA is TGTGCCAGCAGTTTATTTTGGGGGGCCGGGGAGCTGTTTTTT. Protein product: CASSLFWGAGELFF.